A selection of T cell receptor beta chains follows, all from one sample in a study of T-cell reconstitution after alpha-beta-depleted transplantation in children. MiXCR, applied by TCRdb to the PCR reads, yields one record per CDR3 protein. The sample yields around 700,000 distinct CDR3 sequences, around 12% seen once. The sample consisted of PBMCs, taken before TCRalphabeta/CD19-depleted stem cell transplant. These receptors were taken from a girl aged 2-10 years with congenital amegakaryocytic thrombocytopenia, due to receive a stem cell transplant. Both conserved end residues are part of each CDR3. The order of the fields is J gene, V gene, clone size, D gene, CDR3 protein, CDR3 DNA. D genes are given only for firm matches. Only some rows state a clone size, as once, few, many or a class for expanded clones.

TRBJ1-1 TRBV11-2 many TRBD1 CASSPIGFRGQLNTEAFF TGTGCCAGCAGCCCAATAGGTTTTCGGGGACAGCTGAACACTGAAGCTTTCTTT
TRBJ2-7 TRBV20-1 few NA CSARLVWEQYF TGCAGTGCAAGACTAGTCTGGGAGCAGTACTTC
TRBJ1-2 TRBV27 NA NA CASSFTGGDYGYTF TGTGCCAGCAGTTTCACCGGGGGAGACTATGGCTACACCTTC
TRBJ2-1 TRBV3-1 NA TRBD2 CASSPRTSGTSNEQFF TGTGCCAGCAGCCCCCGGACTAGCGGGACGTCCAATGAGCAGTTCTTC
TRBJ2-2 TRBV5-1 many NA CASSLAGPPNTGELFF TGCGCCAGCAGCTTGGCCGGGCCGCCGAACACCGGGGAGCTGTTTTTT
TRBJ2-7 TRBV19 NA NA CASSGTARYEQYF TGTGCCAGCTCCGGGACGGCGAGATACGAGCAGTACTTC
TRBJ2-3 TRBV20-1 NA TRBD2 CSLQRLAGGPTQYF TGCTCCCTCCAAAGACTAGCGGGAGGGCCTACGCAGTATTTT
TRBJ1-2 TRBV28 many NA CASSQPNDNYGYTF TGTGCCAGCAGCCAGCCCAACGATAACTATGGCTACACCTTC
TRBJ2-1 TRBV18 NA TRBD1 CASSPPAGTGHNEQFF TGTGCCAGCTCACCACCGGCCGGGACAGGGCACAATGAGCAGTTCTTC
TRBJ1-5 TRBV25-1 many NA CASIRGDQPQHF TGTGCCAGCATAAGGGGGGATCAGCCCCAGCATTTT
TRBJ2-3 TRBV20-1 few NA CSASHGGTDTQYF TGCAGTGCTAGTCACGGGGGCACAGATACGCAGTATTTT
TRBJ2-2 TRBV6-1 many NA CASSDLVVRGELFF TGTGCCAGCAGTGATCTCGTGGTTCGCGGGGAGCTGTTTTTT
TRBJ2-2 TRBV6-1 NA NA CASSPGLQDTGELFF TGTGCCAGCAGCCCCGGCCTACAGGACACCGGGGAGCTGTTTTTT
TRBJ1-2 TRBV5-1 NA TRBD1 CASSPGTGGLKGYGYTF TGCGCCAGCAGCCCGGGGACAGGGGGCTTAAAGGGTTATGGCTACACCTTC
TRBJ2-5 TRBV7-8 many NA CASSLVWGVSLETQYF TGTGCCAGCAGCTTAGTATGGGGAGTGTCTTTAGAGACCCAGTACTTC
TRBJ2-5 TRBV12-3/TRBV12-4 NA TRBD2 CASRHTSGGYQETQYF TGTGCCAGCAGACACACTAGCGGGGGGTACCAAGAGACCCAGTACTTC
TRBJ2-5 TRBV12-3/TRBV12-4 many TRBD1 CASSPATGTQETQYF TGTGCCAGCAGTCCCGCGACAGGGACCCAAGAGACCCAGTACTTC
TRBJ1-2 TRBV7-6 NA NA CASSPEGRGGYGYTF TGTGCCAGCAGCCCTGAGGGCAGGGGTGGCTATGGCTACACCTTC
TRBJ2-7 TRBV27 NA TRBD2 CASSMNRTSGTYEQYF TGTGCCAGCAGTATGAACCGGACTAGCGGTACCTACGAGCAGTACTTC
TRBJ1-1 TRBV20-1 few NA CSAREGQGSEAFF TGCAGTGCTAGAGAGGGGCAGGGAAGTGAAGCTTTCTTT
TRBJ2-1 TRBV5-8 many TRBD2 CASSSDWGLANYNEQFF TGTGCCAGCAGCTCGGACTGGGGACTAGCGAATTACAATGAGCAGTTCTTC
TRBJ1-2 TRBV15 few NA CATSARDTAQHGYTF TGTGCCACCAGCGCAAGAGATACTGCACAGCATGGCTACACCTTC
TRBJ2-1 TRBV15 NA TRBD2 CATSRGGLGIAFSYNEQFF TGTGCCACCAGCAGAGGGGGACTAGGTATAGCCTTCTCCTACAATGAGCAGTTCTTC
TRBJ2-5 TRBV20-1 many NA CSASRQGVSQETQYF TGCAGTGCTAGTAGGCAGGGTGTAAGCCAAGAGACCCAGTACTTC
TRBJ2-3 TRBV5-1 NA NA CASSSRQSTDMQYF TGCGCCAGCAGCAGCAGGCAGAGCACAGATATGCAGTATTTT
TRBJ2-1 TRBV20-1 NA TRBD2 CSAQRDASGGWYYNEQFF TGCAGTGCCCAGAGAGATGCGAGCGGGGGCTGGTATTACAATGAGCAGTTCTTC
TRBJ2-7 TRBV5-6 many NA CASSLWTVPAYEQYF TGTGCCAGCAGCTTGTGGACGGTACCGGCCTACGAGCAGTACTTC
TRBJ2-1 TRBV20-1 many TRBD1 CSASPGTGASLAYNEQFF TGCAGTGCCTCGCCCGGGACAGGGGCCAGCCTAGCCTACAATGAGCAGTTCTTC
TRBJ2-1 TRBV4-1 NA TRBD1 CASSQVLQGGYNEQFF TGCGCCAGCAGCCAAGTGCTACAGGGGGGATACAATGAGCAGTTCTTC
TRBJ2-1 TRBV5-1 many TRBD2 CASSPYSGLAVYNEQFF TGCGCCAGCAGCCCGTACTCGGGACTAGCGGTCTACAATGAGCAGTTCTTC
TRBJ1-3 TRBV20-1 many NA CSAGGPGNTIYF TGCAGTGCTGGGGGGCCTGGAAACACCATATATTTT
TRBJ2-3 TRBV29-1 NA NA CSVEASGNTDTQYF TGCAGCGTTGAGGCCAGCGGTAACACAGATACGCAGTATTTT
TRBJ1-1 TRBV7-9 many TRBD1 CASSTRTGLAINTEAFF TGTGCCAGCAGCACCCGGACAGGGCTGGCTATCAACACTGAAGCTTTCTTT
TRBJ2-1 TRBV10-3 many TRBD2 CAISRTSGTSDEQFF TGTGCCATCAGCCGGACTAGCGGGACGTCCGATGAGCAGTTCTTC
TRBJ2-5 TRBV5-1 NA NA CASSARLRGQETQYF TGCGCCAGCAGCGCACGACTAAGAGGGCAAGAGACCCAGTACTTC
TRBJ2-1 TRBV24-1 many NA CATSDLGSSSGFVNEQFF TGTGCCACCAGTGACCTGGGGTCTAGCTCGGGGTTTGTCAATGAGCAGTTCTTC
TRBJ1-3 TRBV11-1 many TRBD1 CASRGGQGGGNTIYF TGTGCCAGCAGAGGAGGACAGGGGGGTGGAAACACCATATATTTT
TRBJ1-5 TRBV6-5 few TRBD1 CASSSSPPGQVGNQPQHF TGTGCCAGCAGTTCCTCTCCTCCAGGACAGGTGGGGAATCAGCCCCAGCATTTT
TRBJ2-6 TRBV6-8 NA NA CASSSPRGHSSGANVLTF TGTGCCAGCAGTAGTCCCCGGGGACATTCCTCTGGGGCCAACGTCCTGACTTTC
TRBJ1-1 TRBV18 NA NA CASSPYSGDAFF TGTGCCAGCTCACCATATTCGGGGGATGCTTTCTTT
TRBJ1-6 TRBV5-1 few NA CASSLDNSNSPLHF TGCGCCAGCAGCTTGGATAACAGCAATTCACCCCTCCACTTT
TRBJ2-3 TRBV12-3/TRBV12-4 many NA CASTRDSPDTQYF TGTGCCAGCACCCGGGACTCTCCAGATACGCAGTATTTT
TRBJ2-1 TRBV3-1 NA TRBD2 CASSPTSGGYNEHFF TGTGCCAGCAGCCCCACTAGCGGGGGCTACAATGAGCATTTCTTC
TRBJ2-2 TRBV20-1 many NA CRHGEAGELFF TGCAGACATGGGGAGGCCGGGGAGCTGTTTTTT
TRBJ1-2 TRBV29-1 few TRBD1 CSATGGDGYTF TGCAGCGCCACAGGGGGCGATGGCTACACCTTC
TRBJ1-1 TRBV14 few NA CASSHTAAEAFF TGTGCCAGCAGCCATACCGCAGCTGAAGCTTTCTTT
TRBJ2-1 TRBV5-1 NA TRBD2 CASSLSSGSSNEQFF TGCGCCAGCAGCTTGTCTAGCGGGAGCAGCAATGAGCAGTTCTTC
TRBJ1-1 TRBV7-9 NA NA CAGSYLLNTEAFF TGTGCCGGCAGCTACCTCTTGAACACTGAAGCTTTCTTT
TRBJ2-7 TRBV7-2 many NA CASSLSRNGNEQYF TGTGCCAGCAGCTTATCCCGTAATGGGAACGAGCAGTACTTC
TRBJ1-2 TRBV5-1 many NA CASSFGPPLNYGYTF TGCGCCAGCAGCTTTGGCCCACCGCTTAACTATGGCTACACCTTC
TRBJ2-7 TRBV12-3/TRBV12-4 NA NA CASTYNRGTGEQYF TGTGCCAGCACCTATAACCGGGGAACTGGGGAGCAGTACTTC
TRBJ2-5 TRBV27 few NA CASSDSGTQETQYF TGTGCCAGCAGTGATAGCGGAACACAAGAGACCCAGTACTTC
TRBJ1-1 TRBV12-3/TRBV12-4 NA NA CASSFGGGDPLNTEAFF TGTGCCAGCAGTTTTGGAGGGGGTGACCCGTTGAACACTGAAGCTTTCTTT
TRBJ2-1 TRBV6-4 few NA CASSDSVGGDEQFF TGTGCCAGCAGTGACTCTGTCGGTGGGGATGAGCAGTTCTTC
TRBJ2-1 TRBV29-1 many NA CSVLGYPGLPDEQFF TGCAGCGTTTTAGGATACCCTGGACTGCCGGATGAGCAGTTCTTC
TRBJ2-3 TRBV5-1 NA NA CASRGTPSTDTQYF TGCGCCAGCAGAGGTACACCCAGCACAGATACGCAGTATTTT
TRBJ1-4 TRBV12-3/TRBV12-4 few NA CASSFSRNEKLFF TGTGCCAGCAGTTTCAGCAGGAATGAAAAACTGTTTTTT
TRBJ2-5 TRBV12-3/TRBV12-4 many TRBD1 CASHKTGLEETQYF TGTGCCAGTCACAAGACAGGGTTGGAAGAGACCCAGTACTTC
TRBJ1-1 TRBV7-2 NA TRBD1 CASSRTGQGILGAFF TGTGCCAGCAGCCGGACGGGACAGGGGATTCTTGGAGCTTTCTTT
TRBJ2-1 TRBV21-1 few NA CASSKGGTGQGYRNEQFF TGTGCCAGCAGCAAAGGTGGTACGGGACAGGGTTACCGCAATGAGCAGTTCTTC